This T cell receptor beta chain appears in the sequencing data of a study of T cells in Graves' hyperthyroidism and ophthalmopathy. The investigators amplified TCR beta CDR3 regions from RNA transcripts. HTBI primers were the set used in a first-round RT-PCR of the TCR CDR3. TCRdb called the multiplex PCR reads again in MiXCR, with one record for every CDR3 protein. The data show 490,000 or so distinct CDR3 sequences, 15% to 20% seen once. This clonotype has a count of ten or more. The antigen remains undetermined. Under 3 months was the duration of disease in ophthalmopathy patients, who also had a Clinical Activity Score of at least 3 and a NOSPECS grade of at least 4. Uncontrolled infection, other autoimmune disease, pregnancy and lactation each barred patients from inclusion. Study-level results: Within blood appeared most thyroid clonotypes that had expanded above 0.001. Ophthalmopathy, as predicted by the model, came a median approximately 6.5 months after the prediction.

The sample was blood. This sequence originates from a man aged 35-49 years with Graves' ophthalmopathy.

This CDR3 is CASNSGGRTEAFF. CDR3 DNA sequence: TGTGCCAGCAATTCGGGTGGGAGAACAGAAGCTTTCTTT. The J gene is TRBJ1-1, the V gene TRBV27, with D uncertain. V dropped 7 bases and J dropped 8 bases, with 17 bases sitting between them. The germline V gene encodes CDR1 MNHEY and CDR2 SMNVEV (reference sequence). The CDR3 has 13 amino acids.